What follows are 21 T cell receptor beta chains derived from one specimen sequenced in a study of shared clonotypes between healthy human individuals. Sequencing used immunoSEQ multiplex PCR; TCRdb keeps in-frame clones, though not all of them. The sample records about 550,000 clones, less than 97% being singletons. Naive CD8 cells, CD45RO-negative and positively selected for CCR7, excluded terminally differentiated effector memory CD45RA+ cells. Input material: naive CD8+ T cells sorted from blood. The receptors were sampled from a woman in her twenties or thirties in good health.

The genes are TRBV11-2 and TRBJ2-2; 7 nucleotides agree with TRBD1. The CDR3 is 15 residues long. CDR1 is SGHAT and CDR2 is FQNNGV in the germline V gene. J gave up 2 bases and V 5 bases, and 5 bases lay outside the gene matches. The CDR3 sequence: CASSTRDSNTGELFF. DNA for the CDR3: TGTGCCAGCAGCACCCGGGACAGCAACACCGGGGAGCTGTTTTTT. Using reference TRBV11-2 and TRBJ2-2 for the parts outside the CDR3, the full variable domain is EAGVAQSPRYKIIEKRQSVAFWCNPISGHATLYWYQQILGQGPKLLIQFQNNGVVDDSQLPKDRFSAERLKGVDSTLKIQPAKLEDSAVYLCASSTRDSNTGELFFGEGSRLTVL.

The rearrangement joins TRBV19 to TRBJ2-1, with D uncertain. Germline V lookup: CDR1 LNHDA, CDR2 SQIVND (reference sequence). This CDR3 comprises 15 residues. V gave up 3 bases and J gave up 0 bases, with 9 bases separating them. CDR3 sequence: CASSMIGGSYNEQFF. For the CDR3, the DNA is TGTGCCAGTAGTATGATAGGCGGCTCCTACAATGAGCAGTTCTTC.

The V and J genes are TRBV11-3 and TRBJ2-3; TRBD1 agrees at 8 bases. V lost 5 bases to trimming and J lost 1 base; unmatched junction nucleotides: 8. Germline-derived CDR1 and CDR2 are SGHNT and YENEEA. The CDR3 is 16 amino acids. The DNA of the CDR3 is TGTGCCAGCAGCCCGAGGGACAGGTTACGCACAGATACGCAGTATTTT. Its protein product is CASSPRDRLRTDTQYF.

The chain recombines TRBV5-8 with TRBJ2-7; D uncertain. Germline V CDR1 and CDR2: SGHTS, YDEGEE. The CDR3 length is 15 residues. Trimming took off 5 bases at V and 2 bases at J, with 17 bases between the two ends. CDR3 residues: CASSFRSTGTYEQYF. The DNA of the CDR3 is TGTGCCAGCAGTTTCCGTTCCACCGGCACCTACGAGCAGTACTTC. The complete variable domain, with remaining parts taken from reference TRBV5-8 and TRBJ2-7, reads EAGVTQSPTHLIKTRGQQATLRCSPISGHTSVYWYQQALGLGLQFLLWYDEGEERNRGNFPPRFSGRQFPNYSSELNVNALELEDSALYLCASSFRSTGTYEQYFGPGTRLTVT.

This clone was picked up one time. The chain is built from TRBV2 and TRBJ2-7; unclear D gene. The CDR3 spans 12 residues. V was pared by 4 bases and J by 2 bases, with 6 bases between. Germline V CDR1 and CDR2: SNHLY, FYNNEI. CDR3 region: CASSGLTYEQYF. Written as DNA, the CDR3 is TGTGCCAGCAGTGGTCTAACCTACGAGCAGTACTTC.

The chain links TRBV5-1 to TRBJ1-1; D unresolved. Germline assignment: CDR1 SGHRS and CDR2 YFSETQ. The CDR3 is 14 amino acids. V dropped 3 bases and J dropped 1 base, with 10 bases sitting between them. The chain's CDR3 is CASSSFYPNTEAFF. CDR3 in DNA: TGCGCCAGCAGCTCGTTTTACCCGAACACTGAAGCTTTCTTT.

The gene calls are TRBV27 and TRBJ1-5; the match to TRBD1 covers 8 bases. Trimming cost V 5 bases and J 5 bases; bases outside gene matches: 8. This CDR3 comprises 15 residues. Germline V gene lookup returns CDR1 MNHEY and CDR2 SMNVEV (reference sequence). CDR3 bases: TGTGCCAGCAGTCTGGGGACAGGAGGTCATCAGCCCCAGCATTTT. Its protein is CASSLGTGGHQPQHF.

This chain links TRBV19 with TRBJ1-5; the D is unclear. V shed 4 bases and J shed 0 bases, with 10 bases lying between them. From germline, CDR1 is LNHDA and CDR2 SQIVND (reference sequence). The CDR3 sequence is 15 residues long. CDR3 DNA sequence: TGTGCCAGTAGTACCGTCCCCTATAGCAATCAGCCCCAGCATTTT. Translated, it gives CASSTVPYSNQPQHF.

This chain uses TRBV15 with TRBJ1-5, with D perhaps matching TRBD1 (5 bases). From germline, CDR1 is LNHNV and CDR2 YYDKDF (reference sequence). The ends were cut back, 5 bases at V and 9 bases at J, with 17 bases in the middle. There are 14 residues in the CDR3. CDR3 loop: CATSEERGVGPQHF. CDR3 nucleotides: TGTGCCACCAGCGAGGAACGGGGGGTCGGGCCCCAGCATTTT.

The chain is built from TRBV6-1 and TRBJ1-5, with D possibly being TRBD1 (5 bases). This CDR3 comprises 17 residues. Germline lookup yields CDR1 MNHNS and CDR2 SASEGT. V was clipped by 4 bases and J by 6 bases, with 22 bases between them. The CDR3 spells CASSAGQGDFMGQPQHF. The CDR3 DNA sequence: TGTGCCAGCAGTGCTGGGCAGGGTGATTTTATGGGTCAGCCCCAGCATTTT.

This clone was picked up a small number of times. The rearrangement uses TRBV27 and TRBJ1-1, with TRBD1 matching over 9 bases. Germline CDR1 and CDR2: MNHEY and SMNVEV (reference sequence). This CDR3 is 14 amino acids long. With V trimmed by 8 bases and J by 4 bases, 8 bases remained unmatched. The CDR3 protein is CASAYRGLGTEAFF. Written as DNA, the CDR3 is TGTGCCAGCGCATACAGGGGGCTCGGCACTGAAGCTTTCTTT.

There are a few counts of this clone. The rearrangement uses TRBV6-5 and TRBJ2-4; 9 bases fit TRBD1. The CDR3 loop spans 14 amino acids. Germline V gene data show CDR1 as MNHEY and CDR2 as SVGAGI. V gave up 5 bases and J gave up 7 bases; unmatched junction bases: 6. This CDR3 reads CASSRQGGDNIQYF. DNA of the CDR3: TGTGCCAGCAGTCGACAGGGGGGAGATAACATTCAGTACTTC.

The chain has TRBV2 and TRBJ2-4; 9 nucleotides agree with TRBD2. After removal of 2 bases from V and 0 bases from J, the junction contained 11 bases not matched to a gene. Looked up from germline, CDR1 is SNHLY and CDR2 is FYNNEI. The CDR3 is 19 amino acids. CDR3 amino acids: CASSELQWREGLAKNIQYF. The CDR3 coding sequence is TGTGCCAGCAGTGAACTTCAGTGGCGGGAGGGCCTAGCCAAAAACATTCAGTACTTC.

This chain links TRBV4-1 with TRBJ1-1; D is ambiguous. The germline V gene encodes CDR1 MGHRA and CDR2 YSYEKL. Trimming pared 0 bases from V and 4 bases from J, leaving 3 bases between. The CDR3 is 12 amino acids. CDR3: CASSQDLTEAFF. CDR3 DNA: TGCGCCAGCAGCCAAGATCTCACTGAAGCTTTCTTT.

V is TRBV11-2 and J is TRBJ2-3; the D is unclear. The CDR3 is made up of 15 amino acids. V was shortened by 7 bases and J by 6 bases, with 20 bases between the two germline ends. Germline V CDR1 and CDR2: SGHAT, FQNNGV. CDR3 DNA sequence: TGTGCCAGCATCGATAGCTGGGGAAAGGATGATACGCAGTATTTT. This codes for CASIDSWGKDDTQYF.

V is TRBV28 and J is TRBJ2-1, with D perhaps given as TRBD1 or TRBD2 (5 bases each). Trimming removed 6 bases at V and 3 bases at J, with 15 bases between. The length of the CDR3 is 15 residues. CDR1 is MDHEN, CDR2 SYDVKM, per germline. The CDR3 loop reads CASRAGTLLYNEQFF. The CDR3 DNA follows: TGTGCCAGCAGAGCCGGGACCCTACTCTACAATGAGCAGTTCTTC.

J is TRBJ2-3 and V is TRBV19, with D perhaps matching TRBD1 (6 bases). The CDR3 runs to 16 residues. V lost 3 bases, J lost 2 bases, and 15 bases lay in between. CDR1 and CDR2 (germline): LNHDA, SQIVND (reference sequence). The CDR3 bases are TGTGCCAGTAGTATTTCGGCAGGGGCCCACACAGATACGCAGTATTTT. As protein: CASSISAGAHTDTQYF.

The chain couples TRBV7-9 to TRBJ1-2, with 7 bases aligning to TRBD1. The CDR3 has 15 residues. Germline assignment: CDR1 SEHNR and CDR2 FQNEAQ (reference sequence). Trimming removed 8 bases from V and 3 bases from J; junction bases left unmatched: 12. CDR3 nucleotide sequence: TGTGCCAGCCGCCGAGGACAGGAATCCCACTATGGCTACACCTTC. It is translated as CASRRGQESHYGYTF.

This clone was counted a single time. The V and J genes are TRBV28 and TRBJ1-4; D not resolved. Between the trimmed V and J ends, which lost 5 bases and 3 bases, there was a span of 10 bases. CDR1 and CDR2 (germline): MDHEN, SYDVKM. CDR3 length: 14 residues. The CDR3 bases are TGTGCCAGCAGTGGAGTTGGTTCTAATGAAAAACTGTTTTTT. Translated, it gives CASSGVGSNEKLFF.

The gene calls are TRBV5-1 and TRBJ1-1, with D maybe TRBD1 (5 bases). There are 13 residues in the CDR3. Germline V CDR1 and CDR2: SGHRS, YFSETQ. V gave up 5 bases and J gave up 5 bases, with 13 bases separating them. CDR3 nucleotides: TGCGCCAGCAGGGGGGAGGGCTGGACTGAAGCTTTCTTT. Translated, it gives CASRGEGWTEAFF.

The CDR3 spells CASSQDGGMREQYF. Written as DNA, the CDR3 is TGTGCCAGCAGCCAAGACGGGGGAATGAGGGAGCAGTACTTC. This chain joins TRBV4-2 and TRBJ2-7, with a tentative D call TRBD2 (6 bases). Trimming took off 0 bases at V and 7 bases at J, with 13 bases between the two ends. This CDR3 region has 14 residues. The germline CDR1 and CDR2 sequences are LGHNA and YNFKEQ.